A single T cell receptor beta chain is shown here with its context. The study treated chemo-refractory metastatic non-small-cell lung cancer patients with focal radiation plus ipilimumab CTLA-4 blockade. This entry comes from a study of radiotherapy plus CTLA-4 blockade in lung cancer. The CDR3 extends over 18 amino acids. The germline CDR1 and CDR2 sequences are SGHRS and YFSETQ. The J segment lost 0 bases and the V segment lost 0 bases, leaving 3 bases of the junction unmatched. Assay used: immunoSEQ multiplex PCR; TCRdb lists only in-frame clones, some missing. The sample holds some 73,000 clones, under 90% seen once.

Material: peripheral blood, obtained from a patient treated with radiotherapy plus ipilimumab. The genes are TRBV5-1 and TRBJ2-6; 10 nucleotides agree with TRBD1. This sequence originates from a human donor with non-small cell lung cancer who had stable disease on radiotherapy plus ipilimumab. CDR3 bases: TGCGCCAGCAGCTTGGGAGGGACAGGGGCCTCTGGGGCCAACGTCCTGACTTTC. Protein: CASSLGGTGASGANVLTF.